The 28 T cell receptor beta chains given below trace back to one sample, sequenced in a study of graft-versus-host responses after intestinal transplantation (dated by TCRdb to the early 2020s). The time point label of this sample denotes: cells obtained before transplantation from donor or recipient. Library method: the immunoSEQ multiplex PCR assay. Imported from immuneACCESS, the table was reduced by TCRdb to in-frame sequences with V and J called. These copies leave out some clones; in studies compared against another copy, an unresolved V gene accounts for under half, and the cause of the remainder is not known. Counted in this sample were fewer than 150,000 clones; 90% to 95% of them appeared once. The top ten clonotypes cover roughly 0.17% of the sample. No antigens are known for them. The sequencing here drew on unstimulated CD4+ T cells sorted from spleen or lymph node cells, taken before intestinal transplant. The receptors stem from a human donor who received an intestinal transplant.

The V gene is TRBV6-5, the J gene TRBJ1-5, with TRBD1 as a possible D gene (5 bases). Trimming shortened V by 7 bases and J by 0 bases, and 13 bases separated the two germline ends. Germline lookup yields CDR1 MNHEY and CDR2 SVGAGI. The CDR3 consists of 15 residues. Here the CDR3 DNA reads TGTGCCAGCACCCGGGACCTATATAGCAATCAGCCCCAGCATTTT. It translates to CASTRDLYSNQPQHF.

The chain couples TRBV11-3 to TRBJ1-2; D not certain. V was cut by 2 bases and J by 4 bases, with 11 bases left in between. The length of the CDR3 is 14 residues. Germline-derived CDR1 and CDR2 are SGHNT and YENEEA. The CDR3 loop reads CASSLKGETYGYTF. CDR3 DNA: TGTGCCAGCAGCTTAAAGGGCGAGACCTATGGCTACACCTTC. Variable domain in full (rest from reference TRBV11-3 and TRBJ1-2): EAGVVQSPRYKIIEKKQPVAFWCNPISGHNTLYWYLQNLGQGPELLIRYENEEAVDDSQLPKDRFSAERLKGVDSTLKIQPAELGDSAVYLCASSLKGETYGYTFGSGTRLTVV.

This chain links TRBV6-5 with TRBJ1-5, with D perhaps TRBD1 (6 bases). Germline CDR1 MNHEY, CDR2 SVGAGI. The CDR3 extends over 15 amino acids. V gave up 6 bases and J gave up 4 bases, with 16 bases separating them. CDR3 protein: CASRPGGAGNQPQHF. For the CDR3, the DNA is TGTGCCAGCAGACCCGGGGGCGCGGGAAATCAGCCCCAGCATTTT.

The CDR3 protein is CASRRQGRNTEAFF. For the CDR3, the DNA is TGTGCCAGCAGGAGACAGGGGAGGAACACTGAAGCTTTCTTT. V is TRBV2 and J is TRBJ1-1; TRBD1 matches at 8 bases. The CDR3 spans 14 residues. Germline loops: CDR1 SNHLY, CDR2 FYNNEI. The junction had 4 bases not matched to a gene; V was cut back by 6 bases and J by 1 base.

The chain couples TRBV5-4 to TRBJ1-2; tentative D call: TRBD1 (5 bases). The CDR3 has 16 residues. Trimming removed 0 bases at V and 7 bases at J, with 19 bases between. In germline, CDR1 is SGHNT, CDR2 YYREEE (reference sequence). The CDR3 reads CASSLASGPGQSGYTF. CDR3 nucleotides: TGTGCCAGCAGCTTGGCATCGGGACCCGGGCAAAGTGGCTACACCTTC. Using reference TRBV5-4 and TRBJ1-2 for the parts outside the CDR3, the full variable domain is ETGVTQSPTHLIKTRGQQVTLRCSSQSGHNTVSWYQQALGQGPQFIFQYYREEENGRGNFPPRFSGLQFPNYSSELNVNALELDDSALYLCASSLASGPGQSGYTFGSGTRLTVV.

This chain joins TRBV29-1 and TRBJ1-5; no clear D gene. Germline loops: CDR1 SQVTM, CDR2 ANQGSEA. V gave up 4 bases and J gave up 3 bases, with 7 bases separating them. The CDR3 covers 12 residues. The CDR3: CSVGAPNQPQHF. The CDR3 DNA reads TGCAGCGTTGGAGCACCCAATCAGCCCCAGCATTTT.

This clone is a singleton in its sample. The chain carries TRBV30 and TRBJ1-6, with 9 positions matching TRBD1. This CDR3 has 14 residues. Germline V gene data show CDR1 as GTSNPN and CDR2 as SVGIG (reference sequence). The ends lost 2 bases at V and 8 bases at J; junction bases unmatched: 4. CDR3 residues: CAWSPRDRDSPLHF. The CDR3 nucleotides are TGTGCCTGGAGTCCCCGGGACAGGGATTCACCCCTCCACTTT. The variable domain in full, with the rest retrieved from reference TRBV30 and TRBJ1-6, is SQTIHQWPATLVQPVGSPLSLECTVEGTSNPNLYWYRQAAGRGLQLLFYSVGIGQISSEVPQNLSASRPQDRQFILSSKKLLLSDSGFYLCAWSPRDRDSPLHFGNGTRLTVT.

The chain has TRBV7-8 and TRBJ1-2; D call uncertain. The CDR3 is 15 amino acids. V was trimmed by 3 bases and J by 2 bases, leaving 13 bases between them. Germline V lookup: CDR1 SGHVS, CDR2 FQNEAQ. The CDR3: CASSLLEDANYGYTF. CDR3 DNA: TGTGCCAGCAGCTTGCTGGAGGACGCAAACTATGGCTACACCTTC.

The CDR3 sequence is CASSPIARPGAGSPLHF. In DNA, the CDR3 is TGTGCCAGCAGCCCCATAGCCCGACCTGGAGCGGGGTCACCCCTCCACTTT. The genes are TRBV11-2 and TRBJ1-6; D unclear. Germline CDR1 SGHAT, CDR2 FQNNGV. Trimming shortened V by 5 bases and J by 10 bases, and 24 bases separated the two germline ends. The CDR3 runs to 17 residues. The full variable domain, with the rest looked up from reference TRBV11-2 and TRBJ1-6, is EAGVAQSPRYKIIEKRQSVAFWCNPISGHATLYWYQQILGQGPKLLIQFQNNGVVDDSQLPKDRFSAERLKGVDSTLKIQPAKLEDSAVYLCASSPIARPGAGSPLHFGNGTRLTVT.

The chain recombines TRBV9 with TRBJ1-1; D remains unclear. Per germline, CDR1 SGDLS and CDR2 YYNGEE. The CDR3 spans 15 residues. V dropped 0 bases and J dropped 0 bases, with 9 bases sitting between them. Here the CDR3 reads CASSVGHSLNTEAFF. The CDR3 DNA reads as TGTGCCAGCAGCGTAGGTCATTCCTTGAACACTGAAGCTTTCTTT.

The rearrangement links TRBV14 to TRBJ2-5; tentative D call: TRBD1 (5 bases). The V end lost 0 bases, the J end lost 1 base, and 9 bases lay between the germline ends. The CDR3 contains 15 residues. The germline V gene has CDR1 SGHDN and CDR2 FVKESK. The CDR3 reads CASSQDIGAQETQYF. CDR3 bases: TGTGCCAGCAGCCAAGATATTGGGGCCCAAGAGACCCAGTACTTC.

In its sample, this clone was seen once. A read error may account for a junction end that differs from germline. The chain combines TRBV7-2 with TRBJ2-7; D may be TRBD1 (6 bases). The CDR3 length is 15 residues. In germline, CDR1 is SGHTA, CDR2 FQGNSA. CDR3 nucleotides: TGTGCCAGCAGCCGAAACCCAGTCGACAGGCATAGATATGACTTC. This sequence encodes CASSRNPVDRHRYDF.

This sequence joins TRBV7-3 and TRBJ2-3; D might be TRBD2 (6 bases). The V end was cut by 8 bases, the J end by 2 bases, with 17 bases between. This CDR3 has 15 residues. CDR1 and CDR2 from the germline V gene are SGHTA and FQGTGA. The chain's CDR3 is CASALLASSTDTQYF. The CDR3 coding sequence is TGTGCCAGCGCCCTACTAGCTTCCTCCACAGATACGCAGTATTTT.

The genes are TRBV4-1 and TRBJ2-1; possibly TRBD2 for D (5 bases). Per the germline V gene, CDR1 is MGHRA and CDR2 is YSYEKL. The CDR3 is made up of 20 amino acids. Deletions cut 2 bases from V and 5 bases from J, with 28 bases between. CDR3 residues: CASSQLERLASSRKDNEQFF. For the CDR3, the DNA is TGCGCCAGCAGCCAACTGGAGCGGCTGGCCTCCAGCAGAAAGGACAATGAGCAGTTCTTC.

This chain uses TRBV11-2 with TRBJ1-5; D ambiguous. The CDR3 totals 15 residues. Germline lookup yields CDR1 SGHAT and CDR2 FQNNGV. V dropped 1 base and J dropped 4 bases, with 11 bases sitting between them. The CDR3 nucleotides read TGTGCCAGCAGCTTAGGGGAACGGCATAATCAGCCCCAGCATTTT. Translation: CASSLGERHNQPQHF. Variable domain in full (rest from reference TRBV11-2 and TRBJ1-5): EAGVAQSPRYKIIEKRQSVAFWCNPISGHATLYWYQQILGQGPKLLIQFQNNGVVDDSQLPKDRFSAERLKGVDSTLKIQPAKLEDSAVYLCASSLGERHNQPQHFGDGTRLSIL.

J is TRBJ2-3 and V is TRBV18, with TRBD2 matching 7 bases. Germline assignment: CDR1 KGHSH and CDR2 LQKENI. With 6 bases clipped from V and 3 bases from J, the junction kept 6 bases outside the gene matches. The CDR3 loop spans 14 amino acids. CDR3 DNA: TGTGCCAGCTCGTCTATGGGGGGGACAGATACGCAGTATTTT. This translates into CASSSMGGTDTQYF.

The chain carries TRBV6-1 and TRBJ1-2, with 9 bases lining up with TRBD1. Germline V gene data show CDR1 as MNHNS and CDR2 as SASEGT. Trimming at V came to 1 base and at J to 5 bases, leaving 8 bases not matched to a gene. The CDR3 spans 16 residues. CDR3 nucleotides: TGTGCCAGCAGTGAAGTTACAGGGGGCGCGGGGTATGGCTACACCTTC. Its protein product is CASSEVTGGAGYGYTF.

The chain couples TRBV11-2 to TRBJ1-2; D perhaps matches TRBD1 (5 bases). Germline assignment: CDR1 SGHAT and CDR2 FQNNGV. Deletions cut 0 bases from V and 5 bases from J, with 10 bases between. CDR3 length: 14 amino acids. CDR3 loop: CASSLDVGGYGYTF. The CDR3 DNA sequence: TGTGCCAGCAGCTTAGACGTGGGGGGTTATGGCTACACCTTC.

DNA for the CDR3: TGTGCCAGCAGGCGCGACGGACTAAGCTCCTACGAGCAGTACTTC. This gives the protein CASRRDGLSSYEQYF. V and J are TRBV6-5 and TRBJ2-7, with D tentatively TRBD2 (6 bases). This CDR3 region has 15 residues. Germline CDR1 and CDR2: MNHEY and SVGAGI. Trimming shortened V by 6 bases and J by 0 bases, and 15 bases separated the two germline ends.

This clone was picked up one time. The J gene is TRBJ2-1, the V gene TRBV10-1; 8 bases agree with TRBD1. CDR1 is WNHNN, CDR2 SYGVQD, per germline (reference sequence). The CDR3 contains 15 residues. Trimming at V came to 3 bases and at J to 8 bases, leaving 9 bases not matched to a gene. As DNA, the CDR3 is TGCGCCAGCAGTGATGTAGGGACAGGCAGGGATGAGCAGTTCTTC. Its protein is CASSDVGTGRDEQFF.

This clone has a single count. The chain has TRBV30 and TRBJ2-1; no clear D gene. CDR3 length: 11 amino acids. CDR1 is GTSNPN, CDR2 SVGIG, per germline (reference sequence). Trimming cost V 0 bases and J 9 bases, with 6 bases left between them. The CDR3 loop reads CAWSVPGEQFF. The CDR3 region has the DNA TGTGCCTGGAGTGTACCTGGTGAGCAGTTCTTC.

V is TRBV19 and J is TRBJ2-5, with 11 bases fitting TRBD2. Germline CDR1 is LNHDA and CDR2 is SQIVND (reference sequence). Trimming cost V 7 bases and J 2 bases; bases outside gene matches: 3. This CDR3 is 14 amino acids long. This CDR3 is CASTLAGGQETQYF. CDR3 nucleotide sequence: TGTGCCAGTACCCTAGCGGGGGGTCAAGAGACCCAGTACTTC. The whole variable domain, remainder taken from reference TRBV19 and TRBJ2-5, is DGGITQSPKYLFRKEGQNVTLSCEQNLNHDAMYWYRQDPGQGLRLIYYSQIVNDFQKGDIAEGYSVSREKKESFPLTVTSAQKNPTAFYLCASTLAGGQETQYFGPGTRLLVL.

V is TRBV4-1 and J is TRBJ1-4; D possibly corresponds to TRBD1 (5 bases). This CDR3 contains 16 residues. Germline V CDR1 and CDR2: MGHRA, YSYEKL. V was shortened by 4 bases and J by 4 bases, with 16 bases between the two germline ends. CDR3 nucleotide sequence: TGCGCCAGCAGCCCTCTTCTGGGACCGTATAATGAAAAACTGTTTTTT. It yields the protein CASSPLLGPYNEKLFF.

This chain's CDR3 is CASSLEWADYGYTF. The CDR3 nucleotides read TGTGCCAGCAGCTTGGAATGGGCAGACTATGGCTACACCTTC. The rearrangement links TRBV5-4 to TRBJ1-2; D ambiguous. This CDR3 spans 14 amino acids. Looked up from germline, CDR1 is SGHNT and CDR2 is YYREEE (reference sequence). V lost 0 bases, J lost 3 bases, and 9 bases lay in between.

The V gene is TRBV7-9, the J gene TRBJ1-6; TRBD1 might be the D (5 bases). V was trimmed by 8 bases and J by 10 bases, leaving 12 bases between them. The CDR3 extends over 12 amino acids. Germline CDR1 is SEHNR and CDR2 is FQNEAQ (reference sequence). The CDR3 sequence: CASWTGGSPLHF. The CDR3 DNA sequence: TGTGCCAGCTGGACTGGGGGGTCACCCCTCCACTTT.

The rearrangement joins TRBV5-8 to TRBJ2-7; TRBD1 matches 7 bases. Germline V gives CDR1 SGHTS, CDR2 YDEGEE. The CDR3 runs to 16 residues. Trimming at V came to 7 bases and at J to 2 bases, leaving 15 bases not matched to a gene. CDR3 bases: TGTGCCAGCCATCTTATTACAGGGGAATGGACCTACGAGCAGTACTTC. Protein product: CASHLITGEWTYEQYF.

The rearrangement uses TRBV14 and TRBJ1-2, with D possibly being TRBD1 (5 bases). Germline values: CDR1 SGHDN, CDR2 FVKESK. The V end lost 4 bases, the J end lost 4 bases, and 13 bases lay between the germline ends. CDR3 length: 14 amino acids. CDR3 residues: CASSPLAGTYGYTF. CDR3 nucleotides: TGTGCCAGCAGCCCCCTGGCAGGGACCTATGGCTACACCTTC.

This chain joins TRBV2 and TRBJ2-3; possibly TRBD1 for D (6 bases). Germline V gene lookup returns CDR1 SNHLY and CDR2 FYNNEI. V shed 1 base and J shed 3 bases, with 8 bases lying between them. The CDR3 contains 14 residues. The CDR3 DNA is TGTGCCAGCAGTGAAGGTGGACAGACAGATACGCAGTATTTT. It yields the protein CASSEGGQTDTQYF. Supplemented by reference TRBV2 and TRBJ2-3, the full variable domain reads EPEVTQTPSHQVTQMGQEVILRCVPISNHLYFYWYRQILGQKVEFLVSFYNNEISEKSEIFDDQFSVERPDGSNFTLKIRSTKLEDSAMYFCASSEGGQTDTQYFGPGTRLTVL.